The T cell receptor (beta chain) described here comes from a study of blood T cell repertoires in COVID-19. Across the study: Nucleic acid was either cDNA or gDNA, and it came from T cells, B-cell-depleted T cells, or PBMCs.

The CDR3 contains 12 residues. V lost 4 bases to trimming and J lost 7 bases; unmatched junction nucleotides: 2. Germline assignment: CDR1 SGDLS and CDR2 YYNGEE. In the source study's methods: Estimates of nucleated cell counts were drawn from the amplification of reference gene primers. Assay: immunoSEQ multiplex PCR; the TCRdb copy retains only in-frame clones and omits some. From that table come the V and J calls and clone size; the DNA was used to work out D and trimming. The data contain 150,000 or so clones, 80% to 90% of them seen just once; the ten biggest clones take up 7.5% to 9.5%. The chain has TRBV9 and TRBJ2-1; 7 bases map to TRBD1. This sequence originates from a human donor with acute or convalescent COVID-19. The donor label of this sample is uncertain. The sequenced material came from peripheral blood. The CDR3 sequence is CASSLTGNEQFF. CDR3 nucleotides: TGTGCCAGCAGCCTGACAGGGAATGAGCAGTTCTTC.